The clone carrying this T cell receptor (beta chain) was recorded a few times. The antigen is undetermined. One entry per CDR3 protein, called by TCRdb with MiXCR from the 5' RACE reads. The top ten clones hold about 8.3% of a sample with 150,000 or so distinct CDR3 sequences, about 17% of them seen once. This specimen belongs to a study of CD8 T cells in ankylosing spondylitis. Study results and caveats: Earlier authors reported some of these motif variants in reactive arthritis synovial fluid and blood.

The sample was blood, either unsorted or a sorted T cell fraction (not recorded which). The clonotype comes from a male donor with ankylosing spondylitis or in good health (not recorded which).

CDR3 bases: TGCGCCAGCTCAATCGGGAGATGGAGACAGGGCCGTAATGAAAAACTGTTTTTT. Translating it yields CASSIGRWRQGRNEKLFF. The rearrangement uses TRBV5-1 and TRBJ1-4, with 7 bases identical to TRBD1. V lost 7 bases and J lost 4; bases outside the gene matches: 19. CDR1 and CDR2 (germline): SGHRS, YFSETQ. The CDR3 length is 18 residues.